The text below deals with one TCR beta chain. There is no known antigen for this receptor. There are no base qualities to consult, and no much larger clone falls within one base. Enrolling through a virtual design, the prospective study's participants ranged in age from roughly 18 to 89 years and lived across around 25 United States geographic areas. In the prospective study, cohorts were assigned on the basis of participant-reported clinical history obtained from a screening survey and a study questionnaire. ImmuneRACE Cohort 3 recovered participants were defined by two consecutive negative NP/OP PCR tests, healthcare professional clearance, or symptom resolution. Mobile phlebotomists in the prospective study collected whole blood, serum and a nasopharyngeal or oropharyngeal swab from every participant. Over an approximately two-month period, participants in the prospective study had the option of providing additional blood draws and questionnaires. Prospective study blood samples were shipped either frozen or at room temperature before DNA extraction.

TCRbeta CDR3 regions were amplified from genomic DNA using the immunoSEQ Assay, a bias-controlled multiplex PCR. On the study's bioinformatics: The number of nucleated cells in each sample was estimated from the amplification of reference gene primers within the assay. To quantify the absolute abundance of each unique TCRbeta CDR3 rearrangement, sequence reads were collapsed and filtered. For each sample, productive Simpson clonality was calculated as the square root of Simpson's diversity index over productive rearrangements. Held by TCRdb, this immuneACCESS table contains in-frame sequences only and omits some clones. Under half of the omission traces to an unresolved V gene where checked; the cause of the rest is unknown. V, J and clone size are taken as reported in that table, and D and trimming were inferred from the DNA itself. The table for this sample lists some 320,000 clones; over 85% of them were counted only once. The ten most abundant clones make up approximately 2.5% of the sample.

Between the V and J ends, shortened by 6 bases and 5 bases respectively, the junction contains 22 bases. Sequences MNHEY (CDR1) and SMNVEV (CDR2) are obtained from the germline V gene (reference sequence). The CDR3 sequence holds 16 residues, the cysteine and phenylalanine included. Only the CDR3 DNA is retained, 48 bases long and in frame from the first base. This sample stems from a study of blood T cell repertoires in COVID-19 (dated by TCRdb to the early 2020s). Looking at the study overall: Collaborator samples came from the United States, Italy and Spain and covered acute and convalescent phases of COVID-19. The material from the prospective study consisted of cDNA or gDNA derived from T cells, B-cell-depleted T cells, or PBMCs. Deeply sampled blood TCRbeta repertoires from subjects exposed to, actively infected with, or recovered from COVID-19 were included in the dataset. A freely available public database, intended as a resource for researchers studying the immune response to SARS-CoV-2, is where the repertoires were released. The samples were drawn from two sources: the first 160 participants of the ongoing ImmuneRACE study, and approximately 1,300 subjects contributed by 6 global collaborators. Nearly every sample came with metadata listing a de-identified subject ID, COVID-19 status, age in years and sex. HLA class I and class II types, where available, came from metadata supplied by the sample provider rather than from assay-based typing.

What the research found in general, with its limitations: The amount of clinical and demographic metadata varied by source and participant and was provided uncurated.

Specimen: PBMCs or T cells enriched from blood (not recorded which). The rearrangement joined TRBV27 to TRBJ1-1; TRBD1 could be the D gene, as 5 bases match. The source is a man aged 55 to 70 who had recovered from COVID-19. The DNA is TGTGCCAGCAGCCGCATGGTCCAGGGTGGAGGGACTGAAGCTTTCTTT. Its coded protein is CASSRMVQGGGTEAFF.